These 18 T cell receptor beta chains were sequenced from one sample in a study of cytomegalovirus exposure and HLA in healthy donors. Amplification used 60 Vbeta primers and 13 Jbeta primers. Profiling relied on immunoSEQ multiplex PCR, and the TCRdb table lists in-frame clones only, not all of them. The data show approximately 150,000 clones, approximately 84% seen once. Sequenced sample: PBMCs. Source of these receptors: a man aged 45-65 years in good health and CMV-seropositive.

The chain has TRBV6-1 and TRBJ2-1, with TRBD1 as a possible D gene (6 bases). V was cut by 7 bases and J by 5 bases, with 18 bases left in between. This CDR3 is 15 amino acids long. Per the germline V gene, CDR1 is MNHNS and CDR2 is SASEGT. CDR3 nucleotides: TGTGCCAGCACTCCACCGGGACACGCAAACAATGAGCAGTTCTTC. This gives the protein CASTPPGHANNEQFF.

This clone was observed once. The V gene is TRBV5-1, the J gene TRBJ1-4, with TRBD1 matching 7 bases. The CDR3 contains 13 residues. Germline V gene sequence: CDR1 SGHRS, CDR2 YFSETQ. J was trimmed by 16 bases and V by 0 bases; bases with no gene match: 9. DNA for the CDR3: TGCGCCAGCAGCTTGGATGTATCGGGACAGTCGTTTTTT. This encodes CASSLDVSGQSFF.

V usage is TRBV4-1 and J usage is TRBJ1-4; 8 nucleotides agree with TRBD1. The V gene end was trimmed by 3 bases and the J gene end by 5 bases; junction bases not matched to a gene: 5. There are 15 residues in the CDR3. Germline V lookup: CDR1 MGHRA, CDR2 YSYEKL. The CDR3 region is CASSQDRELNEKLFF. The CDR3 DNA follows: TGCGCCAGCAGCCAGGACAGGGAACTCAATGAAAAACTGTTTTTT.

A remark on this clone: Different DNA sequences within this sample yield the same CDR3. V gene TRBV10-3 combines with J gene TRBJ1-5; D not certain. CDR1 ENHRY and CDR2 SYGVKD come from the germline V gene. The CDR3 contains 12 residues. V shed 3 bases and J shed 5 bases, with 5 bases lying between them. The CDR3 DNA is TGTGCCATCAGTGACGGGGATCAGCCCCAGCATTTT. It is translated as CAISDGDQPQHF.

J is TRBJ2-5 and V is TRBV7-9, with 12 nucleotides matching TRBD1. The CDR3 totals 17 residues. Germline V CDR1 and CDR2: SEHNR, FQNEAQ (reference sequence). V lost 3 bases and J lost 0; bases outside the gene matches: 5. The CDR3 protein is CASSFGDRGPYQETQYF. CDR3 sequence (DNA): TGTGCCAGCAGCTTCGGGGACAGGGGGCCCTACCAAGAGACCCAGTACTTC.

This clone has only one observation. The chain combines TRBV7-9 with TRBJ2-5; 8 bases match TRBD1. V shed 1 base, J shed 5 bases, and the junction held 6 bases outside the gene matches. CDR1 SEHNR and CDR2 FQNEAQ come from the germline V gene (reference sequence). The CDR3 is 15 residues long. This CDR3 is CASSLVQGAGETQYF. The DNA for the CDR3 is TGTGCCAGCAGCTTAGTGCAGGGGGCTGGTGAGACCCAGTACTTC.

This chain joins TRBV5-4 and TRBJ2-7; 9 bases map to TRBD1. Trimming took 3 bases from V and 1 from J; bases not matched to a gene: 5. CDR3 length: 15 amino acids. Germline lookup yields CDR1 SGHNT and CDR2 YYREEE (reference sequence). CDR3 amino acids: CASSSTGGRSYEQYF. The CDR3 nucleotides are TGTGCCAGCAGCTCGACAGGGGGTAGGTCCTACGAGCAGTACTTC.

The chain employs TRBV4-1 and TRBJ2-1; 8 bases agree with TRBD1. This CDR3 has 17 residues. Germline V gene sequence: CDR1 MGHRA, CDR2 YSYEKL. Trimming at V came to 0 bases and at J to 7 bases, leaving 11 bases not matched to a gene. As DNA, the CDR3 is TGCGCCAGCAGCCAAGAACCCCAGGGGGCTGGGACAAATGAGCAGTTCTTC. As protein: CASSQEPQGAGTNEQFF.

The chain is built from TRBV9 and TRBJ2-1, with D maybe TRBD2 (6 bases). The CDR3 covers 14 residues. V lost 4 bases and J lost 3, with 11 bases in between. Germline values: CDR1 SGDLS, CDR2 YYNGEE. In DNA form, the CDR3 reads TGTGCCAGCAGCCTTAGCGGACTCTACAATGAGCAGTTCTTC. The encoded protein is CASSLSGLYNEQFF. The whole variable domain, filled in from reference TRBV9 and TRBJ2-1, reads DSGVTQTPKHLITATGQRVTLRCSPRSGDLSVYWYQQSLDQGLQFLIQYYNGEERAKGNILERFSAQQFPDLHSELNLSSLELGDSALYFCASSLSGLYNEQFFGPGTRLTVL.

This chain uses TRBV9 with TRBJ2-7; TRBD1 aligns across 9 bases. CDR3 length: 13 residues. CDR1 and CDR2 from the germline V gene are SGDLS and YYNGEE. The J segment lost 2 bases and the V segment lost 4 bases, leaving 1 base of the junction unmatched. CDR3 sequence: CASSRTGAYEQYF. In DNA form, the CDR3 reads TGTGCCAGCAGCCGGACAGGGGCCTACGAGCAGTACTTC.

The chain couples TRBV27 to TRBJ2-1; D may be TRBD1 (5 bases). Trimming pared 5 bases from V and 10 bases from J, leaving 15 bases between. The germline V gene has CDR1 MNHEY and CDR2 SMNVEV (reference sequence). There are 13 residues in the CDR3. CDR3 region: CASSPTGLWEQFF. In DNA form, the CDR3 reads TGTGCCAGCAGTCCCACAGGATTATGGGAGCAGTTCTTC.

V and J are TRBV28 and TRBJ1-1, with D unclear. Germline V gives CDR1 MDHEN, CDR2 SYDVKM. The CDR3 contains 12 residues. Trimming shortened V by 8 bases and J by 0 bases, and 7 bases separated the two germline ends. The CDR3 DNA is TGTGCCAGCGGCACCATGAACACTGAAGCTTTCTTT. Encoded protein: CASGTMNTEAFF.

This clone was observed a single time. V is TRBV4-1 and J is TRBJ1-2; 8 bases fit TRBD1. Germline V CDR1 and CDR2: MGHRA, YSYEKL. J lost 6 bases, V lost 4 bases, and 10 bases had no gene match. CDR3 size: 15 residues. CDR3 protein: CASSPTDRAIHGYTF. CDR3 DNA: TGCGCCAGCAGCCCTACGGACAGGGCTATCCATGGCTACACCTTC.

This rearrangement joins TRBV5-4 to TRBJ2-5, with 11 nucleotides matching TRBD2. The CDR3 contains 15 residues. V was clipped by 4 bases and J by 5 bases; unmatched bases: 7. Per the germline V gene, CDR1 is SGHNT and CDR2 is YYREEE (reference sequence). DNA for the CDR3: TGTGCCAGCAGCCCTTCTAGCGGGGGGAGGGAGACCCAGTACTTC. Encoded protein: CASSPSSGGRETQYF.

V gene TRBV10-3 combines with J gene TRBJ2-1; 9 bases align to TRBD2. Germline V gene lookup returns CDR1 ENHRY and CDR2 SYGVKD. The CDR3 is 16 residues long. J gave up 3 bases and V 7 bases, and 10 bases lay outside the gene matches. Here the CDR3 DNA reads TGTGCCATCAACCCCACCGGGACTAGCCGCTACAATGAGCAGTTCTTC. Translated, it gives CAINPTGTSRYNEQFF.

This clone has a single count. The chain joins TRBV28 to TRBJ2-7; maybe TRBD1 (6 bases). The CDR3 extends over 14 amino acids. V was shortened by 2 bases and J by 4 bases, with 12 bases between the two germline ends. Germline CDR1 MDHEN, CDR2 SYDVKM. The CDR3 loop reads CASSLGGSLYEQYF. The CDR3 nucleotides read TGTGCCAGCAGTTTAGGGGGCTCCCTTTACGAGCAGTACTTC. The variable domain in full, with the rest retrieved from reference TRBV28 and TRBJ2-7, is DVKVTQSSRYLVKRTGEKVFLECVQDMDHENMFWYRQDPGLGLRLIYFSYDVKMKEKGDIPEGYSVSREKKERFSLILESASTNQTSMYLCASSLGGSLYEQYFGPGTRLTVT.

This chain joins TRBV29-1 and TRBJ1-1, with D possibly matching TRBD1 (5 bases). This CDR3 has 12 residues. Between the trimmed V and J ends, which lost 8 bases and 4 bases, there was a span of 14 bases. Germline V gene lookup returns CDR1 SQVTM and CDR2 ANQGSEA. In DNA, the CDR3 is TGCAGCACAAAGTCGGGGGGCACTGAAGCTTTCTTT. This sequence encodes CSTKSGGTEAFF. The variable domain in full, completed from reference TRBV29-1 and TRBJ1-1, reads SAVISQKPSRDICQRGTSLTIQCQVDSQVTMMFWYRQQPGQSLTLIATANQGSEATYESGFVIDKFPISRPNLTFSTLTVSNMSPEDSSIYLCSTKSGGTEAFFGQGTRLTVV.

The J gene is TRBJ1-2, the V gene TRBV9; D may be TRBD1 (6 bases). Trimming cost V 4 bases and J 8 bases, with 21 bases left between them. Germline CDR1 is SGDLS and CDR2 is YYNGEE. This CDR3 spans 15 amino acids. The chain's CDR3 is CASSPQINTGTGYTF. Written as DNA, the CDR3 is TGTGCCAGCAGCCCCCAAATAAATACAGGGACCGGCTACACCTTC.